Listed below are T cell receptor beta chains from one sample, sequenced in a study of cytomegalovirus exposure and HLA in healthy donors. TCRdb keeps only in-frame clones here, not all; method: immunoSEQ multiplex PCR. Of roughly 190,000 clones in the sample, roughly 80% were seen once. Material for sequencing was PBMCs. These receptors came from a woman aged 18-29 years in good health and CMV-seronegative. CDR3s include the opening cysteine and the closing phenylalanine or tryptophan. The D gene is left open where the match is weak. Clone size is not always given. Where it is, it says once, few, many or a class for expanded clones.

J gene | clone size | V gene | D gene | CDR3 DNA | CDR3 protein
TRBJ2-1 | NA | TRBV11-2 | TRBD2 | TGTGCCAGCAGCTTAGCGACTAGCGGGGGGAGCTCCTACAATGAGCAGTTCTTC | CASSLATSGGSSYNEQFF
TRBJ2-5 | NA | TRBV5-1 | NA | TGCGCCAGCAGCTTTACAGGACAAGAGACCCAGTACTTC | CASSFTGQETQYF
TRBJ1-2 | NA | TRBV30 | NA | TGTGCCGGAGGATTGGGGGGCTACACCTTC | CAGGLGGYTF
TRBJ1-2 | NA | TRBV14 | NA | TGTGCCAGCAGTCACTCCGGCCCTACTAATGGCTACACCTTC | CASSHSGPTNGYTF
TRBJ2-6 | NA | TRBV19 | NA | TGTGCCAGTAGTATCGGAGGGCCGTTGGGGGCCAACGTCCTGACTTTC | CASSIGGPLGANVLTF
TRBJ2-2 | NA | TRBV2 | TRBD2 | TGTGCCAGCAGTTCAGGACTAGCGGGAAGGACCGGGGAGCTGTTTTTT | CASSSGLAGRTGELFF
TRBJ2-1 | NA | TRBV11-2 | NA | TGTGCCAGCAGCTTACTTAGCTCCTACAATGAGCAGTTCTTC | CASSLLSSYNEQFF
TRBJ1-1 | NA | TRBV9 | NA | TGTGCCAGCAGCGTAGATGCTTGGAGAGGCGGTGAAGCTTTCTTT | CASSVDAWRGGEAFF
TRBJ2-7 | NA | TRBV27 | NA | TGTGCCAGCAGTTTATCCAGGGGACCCTACGAGCAGTACTTC | CASSLSRGPYEQYF
TRBJ1-1 | NA | TRBV2 | TRBD1 | TGTGCCAGCCAGCGGGACAGGAGATCTGAAGCTTTCTTT | CASQRDRRSEAFF
TRBJ2-1 | NA | TRBV18 | NA | TGTGCCAGCTCACCAGACTTTTACAATGAGCAGTTCTTC | CASSPDFYNEQFF
TRBJ1-2 | NA | TRBV7-9 | TRBD1 | TGTGCCAGCAGACCCTCGGACAGGGACTATGGCTACACCTTC | CASRPSDRDYGYTF
TRBJ2-5 | NA | TRBV2 | TRBD2 | TGTGCCAGCAGTGATAAACTTGGGACTAGGGAAGAGACCCAGTACTTC | CASSDKLGTREETQYF
TRBJ2-1 | NA | TRBV5-1 | TRBD2 | TGCGCCAGCAGCTCCTACGGGACTAGCGGCTACAATGAGCAGTTCTTC | CASSSYGTSGYNEQFF
TRBJ1-1 | NA | TRBV5-4 | TRBD1 | TGTGCCAGCAGCCCCCGCTATGGGACAGCGAACACTGAAGCTTTCTTT | CASSPRYGTANTEAFF
TRBJ2-1 | NA | TRBV5-5 | TRBD2 | TGTGCCAGCAGCTTGGGAACTAGCGGTTACAATGAGCAGTTCTTC | CASSLGTSGYNEQFF
TRBJ2-7 | NA | TRBV19 | NA | TGTGCCAGTAGTACCCAAAACTATCACGAGCAGTACTTC | CASSTQNYHEQYF
TRBJ1-1 | NA | TRBV11-3 | NA | TGTGCCAGCAGCTTAGATGTCGTAGGGGCAGGGCGAACTGAAGCTTTCTTT | CASSLDVVGAGRTEAFF
TRBJ2-3 | NA | TRBV29-1 | TRBD2 | TGCAGCGTTGAAAGGACTAGCGGCACAGATACGCAGTATTTT | CSVERTSGTDTQYF
TRBJ2-1 | NA | TRBV28 | TRBD2 | TGTGCCAGCAGCCCCACTCCGGGACTAGCGGGGAGACCCTATGAGCAGTTCTTC | CASSPTPGLAGRPYEQFF
TRBJ2-7 | NA | TRBV30 | TRBD2 | TGTGCCTGGAGTGTAAAAGCGGGATACGAGCAGTACTTC | CAWSVKAGYEQYF
TRBJ2-1 | NA | TRBV5-8 | TRBD2 | TGTGCCAGCAGCTTGGGGAGCGGGAGGGCCTTTCGCAATGAGCAGTTCTTC | CASSLGSGRAFRNEQFF
TRBJ1-1 | NA | TRBV5-1 | NA | TGCGCCAGCAGCTGGGGGGAGGGAACGATCAACACTGAAGCTTTCTTT | CASSWGEGTINTEAFF
TRBJ2-7 | NA | TRBV7-9 | NA | TGTGCCAGCAGCCCACGTGGGCCGACGGTCAGCTCCTACGAGCAGTACTTC | CASSPRGPTVSSYEQYF
TRBJ2-3 | NA | TRBV5-4 | TRBD2 | TGTGCCAGCAGCACACCTAGCGGGATCCAGTATTTT | CASSTPSGIQYF
TRBJ2-4 | NA | TRBV7-9 | TRBD2 | TGTTCCAGCAGCAGGACTAGCGGGTCGAGAAACATTCAGTACTTC | CSSSRTSGSRNIQYF
TRBJ1-2 | NA | TRBV30 | NA | TGTGCCTGGATTGTAGGAGGGGTCAACTATGGCTACACCTTC | CAWIVGGVNYGYTF
TRBJ2-6 | NA | TRBV21-1 | NA | TGTGCCAGCAGCACGCCGGAGAGCCCGGGGGGTAGCTCTGGGGCCAACGTCCTGACTTTC | CASSTPESPGGSSGANVLTF
TRBJ1-5 | NA | TRBV7-9 | NA | TGTGCCAGCAGCTTAAGTGGTTGGGGGCGGAACAATCAGCCCCAGCATTTT | CASSLSGWGRNNQPQHF
TRBJ2-1 | NA | TRBV4-2 | TRBD2 | TGTGCCAGCAGCCAAGATTGGGCGGGAGGTGACGGTGAGCAGTTCTTC | CASSQDWAGGDGEQFF
TRBJ1-1 | NA | TRBV7-2 | NA | TGTGCCAGCAGCTTAGGGGTCTGGGGGGGGTATGATCATAACACTGAAGCTTTCTTT | CASSLGVWGGYDHNTEAFF
TRBJ2-1 | NA | TRBV19 | NA | TGTGCCAGTAGTATCACAGGTAGCTCCTACAATGAGCAGTTCTTC | CASSITGSSYNEQFF
TRBJ2-1 | NA | TRBV7-9 | NA | TGTGCCAGCAGCTTAGGACAGACGTACAATGAGCAGTTCTTC | CASSLGQTYNEQFF
TRBJ2-2 | NA | TRBV4-3 | TRBD1 | TGCGCCAGCAGCCAAGATATAGGACAGGGGCCCACCGGGGAGCTGTTTTTT | CASSQDIGQGPTGELFF
TRBJ2-4 | NA | TRBV7-6 | TRBD1 | TGTGCCAGCAGCTTTGAACCGCGACAGGGCGGCAAAAACATTCAGTACTTC | CASSFEPRQGGKNIQYF
TRBJ1-5 | NA | TRBV9 | TRBD1 | TGTGCCAGCAGCGTACGGGACAGACGCAATCAGCCCCAGCATTTT | CASSVRDRRNQPQHF
TRBJ2-7 | NA | TRBV7-2 | TRBD1 | TGTGCCAGCAGCTTCACCGGGACAGGGGGCAGCGAGCAGTACTTC | CASSFTGTGGSEQYF
TRBJ1-1 | NA | TRBV6-5 | TRBD1 | TGTGCCAGCAGTATACAGGGGGGTGGCACTGAAGCTTTCTTT | CASSIQGGGTEAFF
TRBJ1-5 | NA | TRBV18 | NA | TGTGCCAGCTCACCGGAACAGGGTGCTCAGCCCCAGCATTTT | CASSPEQGAQPQHF
TRBJ1-2 | NA | TRBV29-1 | NA | TGCAGCGAAGGGGGGGACTATGGCTACACCTTC | CSEGGDYGYTF
TRBJ1-1 | few | TRBV30 | TRBD1 | TGTGCCTGGGGGGGACAGGGGGCTATGAACACTGAAGCTTTCTTT | CAWGGQGAMNTEAFF
TRBJ1-1 | NA | TRBV11-2 | TRBD1 | TGTGCCAGCACCCAATACCGGGACAGAGGAACTGAAGCTTTCTTT | CASTQYRDRGTEAFF
TRBJ2-2 | NA | TRBV7-8 | TRBD2 | TGTGCCGATAAGCCCCTAGCGGGAGATATCGGGGAGCTGTTTTTT | CADKPLAGDIGELFF
TRBJ2-3 | NA | TRBV29-1 | NA | TGCAGCGTTTCTTCGGGGGGCGCAAATACGCAGTATTTT | CSVSSGGANTQYF
TRBJ1-2 | few | TRBV13 | NA | TGTGCCAGCAGCCCTTCCGGGCGGGATGGCTACACCTTC | CASSPSGRDGYTF
TRBJ2-1 | few | TRBV5-1 | NA | TGCGCCAGTACCAAAACAGGGTCCTACAATGAGCAGTTCTTC | CASTKTGSYNEQFF
TRBJ2-1 | NA | TRBV5-4 | TRBD2 | TGTGCCAGCAGCCCCCGGAGCGGGGTAGGGAATGAGCAGTTCTTC | CASSPRSGVGNEQFF
TRBJ2-7 | NA | TRBV6-5 | NA | TGTGCCAGCAGCCCCCAAACCCGACAGGAGCAGTACTTC | CASSPQTRQEQYF
TRBJ2-7 | NA | TRBV7-2 | TRBD2 | TGTGCCAGCAGCTGGGGGGTGACTAGCGGGACTACCTCGGGCGAGCAGTACTTC | CASSWGVTSGTTSGEQYF
TRBJ1-1 | NA | TRBV5-5 | TRBD1 | TGTGCCAGCAGCTTAGGGGGCGCAGACACTGAAGCTTTCTTT | CASSLGGADTEAFF
TRBJ2-2 | NA | TRBV4-1 | NA | TGCGCCAGCAGCCAAGAGCCAGGAGGGACCGGGGAGCTGTTTTTT | CASSQEPGGTGELFF
TRBJ2-2 | NA | TRBV30 | TRBD2 | TGTGCCTGGAGTGACGGGACTAGTGATCCTCCCGGGGAGCTGTTTTTT | CAWSDGTSDPPGELFF
TRBJ2-7 | NA | TRBV28 | TRBD2 | TGTGCCAGCAGTTTTGCTAGCGGGAGGTACTACGAGCAGTACTTC | CASSFASGRYYEQYF
TRBJ2-1 | NA | TRBV28 | TRBD1 | TGTGCCAGCAGTTCCTGGACAGGAACTCCTGAGCAGTTCTTC | CASSSWTGTPEQFF
TRBJ2-1 | NA | TRBV5-1 | TRBD2 | TGCGCCAGCAGCTTGATGGCGAGCGGGAGTGGGAACAATGAGCAGTTCTTC | CASSLMASGSGNNEQFF
TRBJ2-2 | NA | TRBV30 | TRBD1 | TGTGCCTGGAGGACAGGGCCTACCGGGGAGCTGTTTTTT | CAWRTGPTGELFF
TRBJ2-1 | NA | TRBV30 | TRBD2 | TGTGCCTGGAACCAGCGGGAATACAATGAGCAGTTCTTC | CAWNQREYNEQFF
TRBJ1-5 | few | TRBV28 | TRBD1 | TGTGCCAGCCGACGGACAGGGGGTAATCAGCCCCAGCATTTT | CASRRTGGNQPQHF
TRBJ2-1 | NA | TRBV4-3 | TRBD2 | TGCGCCAGCAGCCAAGTTCCTAGCGGGAGTACCTACAATGAGCAGTTCTTC | CASSQVPSGSTYNEQFF